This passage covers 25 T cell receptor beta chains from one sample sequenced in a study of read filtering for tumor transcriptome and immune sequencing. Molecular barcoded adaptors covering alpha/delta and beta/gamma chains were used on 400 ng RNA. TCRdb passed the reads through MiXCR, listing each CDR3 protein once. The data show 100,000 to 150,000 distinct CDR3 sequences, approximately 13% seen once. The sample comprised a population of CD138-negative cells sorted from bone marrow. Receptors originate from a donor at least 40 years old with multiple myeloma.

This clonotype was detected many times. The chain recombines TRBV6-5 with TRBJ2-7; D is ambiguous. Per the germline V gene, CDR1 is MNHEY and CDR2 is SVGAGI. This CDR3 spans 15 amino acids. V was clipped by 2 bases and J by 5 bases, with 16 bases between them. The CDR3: CASSYAQPVRNEQYF. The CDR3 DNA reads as TGTGCCAGCAGTTACGCCCAGCCGGTCCGGAACGAGCAGTACTTC.

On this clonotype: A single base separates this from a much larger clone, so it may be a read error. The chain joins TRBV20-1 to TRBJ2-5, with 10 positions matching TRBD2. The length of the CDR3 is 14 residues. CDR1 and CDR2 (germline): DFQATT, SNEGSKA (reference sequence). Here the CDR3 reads CSASPSGSVETPYF. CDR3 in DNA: TGCAGTGCTTCCCCTAGCGGGAGTGTAGAGACCCCGTACTTC.

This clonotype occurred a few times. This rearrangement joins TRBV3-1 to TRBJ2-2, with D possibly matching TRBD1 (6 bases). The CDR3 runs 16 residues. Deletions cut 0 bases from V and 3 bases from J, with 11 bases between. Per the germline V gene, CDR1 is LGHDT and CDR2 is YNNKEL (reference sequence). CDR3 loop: CASSQDPGADTGELFF. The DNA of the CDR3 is TGTGCCAGCAGCCAAGATCCAGGGGCTGACACCGGGGAGCTGTTTTTT. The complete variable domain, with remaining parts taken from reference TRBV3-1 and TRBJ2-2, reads DTAVSQTPKYLVTQMGNDKSIKCEQNLGHDTMYWYKQDSKKFLKIMFSYNNKELIINETVPNRFSPKSPDKAHLNLHINSLELGDSAVYFCASSQDPGADTGELFFGEGSRLTVL.

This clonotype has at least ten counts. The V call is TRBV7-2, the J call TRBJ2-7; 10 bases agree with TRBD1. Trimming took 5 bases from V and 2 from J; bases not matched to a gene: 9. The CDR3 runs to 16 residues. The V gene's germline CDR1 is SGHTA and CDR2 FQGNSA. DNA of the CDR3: TGTGCCAGCAGCCCCCTCACGGGACAGGGGACCTACGAGCAGTACTTC. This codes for CASSPLTGQGTYEQYF. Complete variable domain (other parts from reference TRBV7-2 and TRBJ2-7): GAGVSQSPSNKVTEKGKDVELRCDPISGHTALYWYRQSLGQGLEFLIYFQGNSAPDKSGLPSDRFSAERTGGSVSTLTIQRTQQEDSAVYLCASSPLTGQGTYEQYFGPGTRLTVT.

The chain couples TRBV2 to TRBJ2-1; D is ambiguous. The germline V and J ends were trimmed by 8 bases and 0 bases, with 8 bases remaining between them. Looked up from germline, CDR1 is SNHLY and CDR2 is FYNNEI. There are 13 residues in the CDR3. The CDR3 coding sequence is TGTGCCAGCGCCTCGAGCTCCTACAATGAGCAGTTCTTC. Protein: CASASSSYNEQFF.

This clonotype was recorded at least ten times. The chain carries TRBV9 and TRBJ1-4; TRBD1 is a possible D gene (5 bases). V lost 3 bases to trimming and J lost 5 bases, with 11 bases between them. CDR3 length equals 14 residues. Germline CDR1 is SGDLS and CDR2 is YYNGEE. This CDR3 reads CASSATSGNEKLFF. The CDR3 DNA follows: TGTGCCAGCAGCGCCACCTCAGGGAATGAAAAACTGTTTTTT.

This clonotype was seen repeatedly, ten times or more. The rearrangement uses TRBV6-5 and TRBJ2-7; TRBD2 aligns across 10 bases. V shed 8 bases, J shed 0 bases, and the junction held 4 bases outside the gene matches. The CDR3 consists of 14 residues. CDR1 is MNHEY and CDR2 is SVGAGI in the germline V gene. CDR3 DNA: TGTGCCAGCCGGACTAGCGGTAGCTCCTACGAGCAGTACTTC. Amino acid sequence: CASRTSGSSYEQYF.

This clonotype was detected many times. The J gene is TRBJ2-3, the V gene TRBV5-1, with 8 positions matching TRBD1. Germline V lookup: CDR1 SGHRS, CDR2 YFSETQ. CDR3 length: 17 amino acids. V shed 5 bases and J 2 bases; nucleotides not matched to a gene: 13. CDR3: CASSRAGDRPNTDTQYF. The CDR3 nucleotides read TGCGCCAGCAGTCGTGCTGGGGACAGGCCAAACACAGATACGCAGTATTTT.

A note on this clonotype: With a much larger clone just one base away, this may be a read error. This CDR3 is CSAKVGGRGNTEAFF. DNA for the CDR3: TGCAGTGCTAAAGTCGGCGGCCGGGGGAACACTGAAGCTTTCTTT. The chain employs TRBV20-1 and TRBJ1-1; no definite D call. The CDR3 contains 15 residues. The V end lost 4 bases, the J end lost 1 base, and 16 bases lay between the germline ends. Germline CDR1 and CDR2: DFQATT and SNEGSKA (reference sequence).

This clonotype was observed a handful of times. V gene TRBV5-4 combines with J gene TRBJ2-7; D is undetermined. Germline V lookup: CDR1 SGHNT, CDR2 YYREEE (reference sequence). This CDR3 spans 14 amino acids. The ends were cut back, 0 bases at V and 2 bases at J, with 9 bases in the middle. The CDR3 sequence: CASSLALTPYEQYF. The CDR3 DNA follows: TGTGCCAGCAGCTTGGCCCTAACCCCCTACGAGCAGTACTTC.

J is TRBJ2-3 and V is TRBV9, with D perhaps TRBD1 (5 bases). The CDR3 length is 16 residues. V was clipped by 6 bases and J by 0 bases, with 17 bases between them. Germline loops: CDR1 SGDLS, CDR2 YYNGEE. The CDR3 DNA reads TGTGCCAGCAACTACCAGGGAATTGGGAGCACAGATACGCAGTATTTT. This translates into CASNYQGIGSTDTQYF. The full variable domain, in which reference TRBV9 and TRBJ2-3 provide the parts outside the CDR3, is DSGVTQTPKHLITATGQRVTLRCSPRSGDLSVYWYQQSLDQGLQFLIQYYNGEERAKGNILERFSAQQFPDLHSELNLSSLELGDSALYFCASNYQGIGSTDTQYFGPGTRLTVL.

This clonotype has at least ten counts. The CDR3 DNA sequence: TGTGCCTGGATCCGTTTGTCCACTGAAGCTTTCTTT. Its protein is CAWIRLSTEAFF. The genes are TRBV30 and TRBJ1-1, with unresolved D. Germline CDR1 reads GTSNPN; CDR2 reads SVGIG (reference sequence). Trimming stripped 4 bases from V and 4 bases from J, with 10 bases between. The CDR3 consists of 12 residues. Complete variable domain (other parts from reference TRBV30 and TRBJ1-1): SQTIHQWPATLVQPVGSPLSLECTVEGTSNPNLYWYRQAAGRGLQLLFYSVGIGQISSEVPQNLSASRPQDRQFILSSKKLLLSDSGFYLCAWIRLSTEAFFGQGTRLTVV.

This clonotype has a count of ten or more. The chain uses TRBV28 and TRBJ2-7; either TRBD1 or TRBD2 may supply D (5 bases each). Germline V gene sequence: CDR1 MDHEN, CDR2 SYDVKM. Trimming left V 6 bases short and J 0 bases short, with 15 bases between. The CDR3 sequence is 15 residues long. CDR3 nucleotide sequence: TGTGCCAGCAGCCCAGGGACCGCGAGCTCCTACGAGCAGTACTTC. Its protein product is CASSPGTASSYEQYF.

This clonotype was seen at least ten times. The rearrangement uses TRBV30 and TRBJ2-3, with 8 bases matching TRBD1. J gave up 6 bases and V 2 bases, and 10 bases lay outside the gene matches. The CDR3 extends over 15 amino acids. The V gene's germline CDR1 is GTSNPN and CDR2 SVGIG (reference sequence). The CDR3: CAWSRMTRQGDTQYF. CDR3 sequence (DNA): TGTGCCTGGAGTCGCATGACTAGACAGGGGGATACGCAGTATTTT.

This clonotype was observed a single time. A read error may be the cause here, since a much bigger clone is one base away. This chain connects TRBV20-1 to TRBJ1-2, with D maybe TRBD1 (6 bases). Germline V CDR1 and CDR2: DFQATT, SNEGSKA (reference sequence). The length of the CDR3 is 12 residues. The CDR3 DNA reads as TGCACGTCGGAGGGGGGGCAATATGGCTACACCTTC. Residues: CTSEGGQYGYTF.

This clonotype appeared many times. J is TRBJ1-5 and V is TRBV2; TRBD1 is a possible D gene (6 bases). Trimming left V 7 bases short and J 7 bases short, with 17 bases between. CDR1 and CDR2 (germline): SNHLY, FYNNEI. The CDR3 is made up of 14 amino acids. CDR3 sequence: CASTEVGAGQPQHF. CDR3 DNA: TGTGCCAGCACCGAGGTGGGGGCCGGGCAGCCCCAGCATTTT.

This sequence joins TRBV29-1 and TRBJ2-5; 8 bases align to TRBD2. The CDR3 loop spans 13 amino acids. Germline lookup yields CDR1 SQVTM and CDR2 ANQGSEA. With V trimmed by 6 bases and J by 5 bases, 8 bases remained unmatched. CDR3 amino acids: CSVYGQRGETQYF. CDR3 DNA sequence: TGCAGCGTCTACGGACAGCGGGGGGAGACCCAGTACTTC.

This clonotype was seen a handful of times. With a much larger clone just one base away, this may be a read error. CDR3 region: CASSYERDYRQSF. The CDR3 DNA follows: TGTGCCAGCAGTTATGAGCGGGACTATAGGCAGTCCTTC. The gene calls are TRBV6-2 or TRBV6-3 and TRBJ2-1; 7 bases line up with TRBD2. CDR3 length equals 13 residues. Looked up from germline, CDR1 is MNHEY and CDR2 is SVGEGT.

CDR3 region: CASSPGQVPSYGYTF. CDR3 nucleotide sequence: TGTGCCAGCAGTCCGGGACAGGTGCCCAGCTATGGCTACACCTTC. V usage is TRBV12-3 or TRBV12-4 and J usage is TRBJ1-2; 8 positions match TRBD1. The CDR3 extends over 15 amino acids. Losses at the gene ends were 5 bases for V and 4 bases for J; bases not matched to a gene: 9.

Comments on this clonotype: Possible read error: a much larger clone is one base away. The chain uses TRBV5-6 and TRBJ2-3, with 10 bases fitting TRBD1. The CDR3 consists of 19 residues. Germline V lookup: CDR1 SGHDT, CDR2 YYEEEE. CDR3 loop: CASSLGLTGGSWYTGTQYF. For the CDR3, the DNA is TGTGCCAGCAGCTTGGGTTTGACAGGGGGCTCTTGGTACACAGGTACGCAGTATTTT.

The CDR3 sequence is CASSWGTEDTQYF. CDR3 nucleotide sequence: TGCGCCAGCAGCTGGGGGACGGAGGATACGCAGTATTTT. The chain couples TRBV5-1 to TRBJ2-3; D might be TRBD1 or TRBD2, each matching 5 bases. V shed 3 bases and J shed 6 bases, with 11 bases lying between them. Per germline, CDR1 SGHRS and CDR2 YFSETQ. This CDR3 is built from 13 residues.

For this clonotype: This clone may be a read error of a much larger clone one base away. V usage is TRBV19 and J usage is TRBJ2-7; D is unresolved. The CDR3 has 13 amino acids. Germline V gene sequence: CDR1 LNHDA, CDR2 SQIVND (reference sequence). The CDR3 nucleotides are TGTGCCAGTAGTATGCCGGTCTCCCACGAGCAGTACTTC. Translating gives CASSMPVSHEQYF.

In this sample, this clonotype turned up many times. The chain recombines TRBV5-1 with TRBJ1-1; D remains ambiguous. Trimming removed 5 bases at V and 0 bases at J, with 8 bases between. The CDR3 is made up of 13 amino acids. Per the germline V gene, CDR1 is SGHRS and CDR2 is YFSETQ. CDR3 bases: TGCGCCAGCAGAACAACAATGAACACTGAAGCTTTCTTT. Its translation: CASRTTMNTEAFF.

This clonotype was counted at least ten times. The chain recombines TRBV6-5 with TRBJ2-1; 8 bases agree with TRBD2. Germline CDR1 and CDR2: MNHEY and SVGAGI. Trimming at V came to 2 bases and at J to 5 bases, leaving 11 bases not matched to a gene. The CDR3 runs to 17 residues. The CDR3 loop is CASSYVPRGGPNNEQFF. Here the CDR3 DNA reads TGTGCCAGCAGTTACGTACCTCGGGGGGGCCCGAACAATGAGCAGTTCTTC.

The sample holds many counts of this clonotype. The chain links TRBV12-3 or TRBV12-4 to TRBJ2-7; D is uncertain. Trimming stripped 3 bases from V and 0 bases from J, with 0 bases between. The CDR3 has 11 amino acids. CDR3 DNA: TGTGCCAGCAGTTTCTCCTACGAGCAGTACTTC. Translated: CASSFSYEQYF.